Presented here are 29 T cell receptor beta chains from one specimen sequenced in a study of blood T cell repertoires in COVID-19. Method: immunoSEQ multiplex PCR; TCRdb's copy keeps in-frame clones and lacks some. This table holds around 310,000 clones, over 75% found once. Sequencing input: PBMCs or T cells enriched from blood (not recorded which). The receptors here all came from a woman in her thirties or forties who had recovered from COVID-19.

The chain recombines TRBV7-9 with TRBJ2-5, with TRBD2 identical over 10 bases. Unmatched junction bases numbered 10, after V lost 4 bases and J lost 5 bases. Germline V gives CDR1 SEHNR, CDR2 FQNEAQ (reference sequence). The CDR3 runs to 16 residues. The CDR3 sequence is CASSSLSGGALETQYF. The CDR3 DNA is TGTGCCAGCAGCTCCTTAAGCGGGGGGGCCCTGGAGACCCAGTACTTC.

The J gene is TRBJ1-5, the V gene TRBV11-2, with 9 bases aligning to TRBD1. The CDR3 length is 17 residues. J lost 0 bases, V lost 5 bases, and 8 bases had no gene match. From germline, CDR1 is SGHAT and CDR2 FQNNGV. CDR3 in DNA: TGTGCCAGCAGCACCGGGACAGGGATACTTAGCAATCAGCCCCAGCATTTT. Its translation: CASSTGTGILSNQPQHF.

CDR3 residues: CASSRRVGYTF. The CDR3 region has the DNA TGTGCCAGCAGCCGCAGGGTTGGCTACACCTTC. The rearrangement uses TRBV28 and TRBJ1-2; a weak D match, TRBD1 (5 bases). V lost 6 bases to trimming and J lost 7 bases, with 9 bases between them. This CDR3 is built from 11 residues. CDR1 and CDR2 from the germline V gene are MDHEN and SYDVKM.

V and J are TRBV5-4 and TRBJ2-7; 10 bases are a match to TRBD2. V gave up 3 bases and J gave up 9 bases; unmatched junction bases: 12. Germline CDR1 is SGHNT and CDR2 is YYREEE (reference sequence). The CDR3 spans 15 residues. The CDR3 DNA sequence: TGTGCCAGCAGCTCGGGTCTGCTAGCGGGGGAGGTGCAGTACTTC. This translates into CASSSGLLAGEVQYF.

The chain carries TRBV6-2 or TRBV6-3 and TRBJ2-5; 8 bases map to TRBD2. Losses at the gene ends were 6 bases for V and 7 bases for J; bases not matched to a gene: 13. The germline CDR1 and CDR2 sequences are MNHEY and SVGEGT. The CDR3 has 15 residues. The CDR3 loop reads CASSPATSGAATQYF. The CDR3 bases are TGTGCCAGCAGCCCCGCCACTAGCGGTGCGGCGACCCAGTACTTC.

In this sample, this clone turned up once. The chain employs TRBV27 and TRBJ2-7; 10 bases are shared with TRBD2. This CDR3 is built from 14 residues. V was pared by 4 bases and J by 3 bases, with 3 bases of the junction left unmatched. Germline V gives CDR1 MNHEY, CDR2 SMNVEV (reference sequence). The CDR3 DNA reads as TGTGCCAGCAGTTGGAGCGGGGGGGACTACGAGCAGTACTTC. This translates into CASSWSGGDYEQYF.

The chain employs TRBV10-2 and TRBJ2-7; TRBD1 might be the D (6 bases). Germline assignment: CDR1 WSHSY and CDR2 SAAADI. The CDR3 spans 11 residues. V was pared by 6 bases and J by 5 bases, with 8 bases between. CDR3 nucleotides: TGCGCCAGCAGGGGACACCACGAGCAGTACTTC. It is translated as CASRGHHEQYF.

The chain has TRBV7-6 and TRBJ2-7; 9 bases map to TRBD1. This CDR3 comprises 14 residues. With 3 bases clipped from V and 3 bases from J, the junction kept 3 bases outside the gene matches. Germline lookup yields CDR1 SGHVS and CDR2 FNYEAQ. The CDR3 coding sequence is TGTGCCAGCAGCTTTGGGACAGGGTTCTACGAGCAGTACTTC. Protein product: CASSFGTGFYEQYF.

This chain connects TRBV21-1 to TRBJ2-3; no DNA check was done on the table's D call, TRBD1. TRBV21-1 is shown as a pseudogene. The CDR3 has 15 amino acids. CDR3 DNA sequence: TGTGCCAGCAGTCGAAATGGGCGTTTGGCAGATACGCAGTATTTT. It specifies CASSRNGRLADTQYF.

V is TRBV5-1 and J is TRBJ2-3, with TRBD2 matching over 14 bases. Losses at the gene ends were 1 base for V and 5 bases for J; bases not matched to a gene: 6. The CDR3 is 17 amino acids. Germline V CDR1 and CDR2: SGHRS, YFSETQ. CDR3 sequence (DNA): TGCGCCAGCAGCTTGTTGGGACTAGCGGGGGATGGAGATACGCAGTATTTT. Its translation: CASSLLGLAGDGDTQYF.

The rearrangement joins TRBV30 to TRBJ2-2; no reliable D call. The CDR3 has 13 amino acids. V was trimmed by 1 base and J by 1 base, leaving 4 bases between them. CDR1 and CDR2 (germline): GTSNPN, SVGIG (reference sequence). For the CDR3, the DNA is TGTGCCTGGAGTGGACAGAACACCGGGGAGCTGTTTTTT. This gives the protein CAWSGQNTGELFF.

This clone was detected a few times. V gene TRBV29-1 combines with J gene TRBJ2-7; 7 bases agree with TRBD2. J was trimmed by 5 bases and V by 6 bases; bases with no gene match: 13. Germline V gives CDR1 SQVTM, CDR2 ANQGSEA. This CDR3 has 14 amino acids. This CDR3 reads CSVRRSGASDEQYF. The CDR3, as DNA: TGCAGCGTGCGCCGCAGCGGGGCGAGCGACGAGCAGTACTTC.

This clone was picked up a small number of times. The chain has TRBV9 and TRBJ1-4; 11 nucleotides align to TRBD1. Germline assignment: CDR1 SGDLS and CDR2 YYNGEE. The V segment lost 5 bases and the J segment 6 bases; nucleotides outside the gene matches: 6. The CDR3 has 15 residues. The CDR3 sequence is CASRDPGQGDEKLFF. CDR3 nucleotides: TGTGCCAGCAGGGACCCGGGACAGGGGGATGAAAAACTGTTTTTT.

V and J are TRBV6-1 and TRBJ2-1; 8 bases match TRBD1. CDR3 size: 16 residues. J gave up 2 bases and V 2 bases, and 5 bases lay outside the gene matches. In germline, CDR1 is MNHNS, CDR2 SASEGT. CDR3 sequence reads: CASSELSQGAYNEQFF. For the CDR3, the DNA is TGTGCCAGCAGTGAATTGTCACAGGGGGCCTACAATGAGCAGTTCTTC.

Here the CDR3 DNA reads TGTGCCAGCAGTTACTCGACGGGGGTCCCCCCCTACGAGCAGTACTTC. Residues: CASSYSTGVPPYEQYF. The V and J genes are TRBV6-2 or TRBV6-3 and TRBJ2-7; D may be TRBD2 (6 bases). V lost 0 bases and J lost 2, with 14 bases in between. Germline lookup yields CDR1 MNHEY and CDR2 SVGEGT. This CDR3 has 16 residues.

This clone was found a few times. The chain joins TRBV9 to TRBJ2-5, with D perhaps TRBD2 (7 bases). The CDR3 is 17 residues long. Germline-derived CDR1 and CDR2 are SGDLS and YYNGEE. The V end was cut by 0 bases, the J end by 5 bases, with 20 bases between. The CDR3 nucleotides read TGTGCCAGCAGCGTAGGGGTATCGGGGGGCGTGGTGGAGACCCAGTACTTC. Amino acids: CASSVGVSGGVVETQYF.

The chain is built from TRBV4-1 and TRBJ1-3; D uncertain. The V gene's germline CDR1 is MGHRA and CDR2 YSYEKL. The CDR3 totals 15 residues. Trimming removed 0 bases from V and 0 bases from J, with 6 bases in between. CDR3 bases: TGCGCCAGCAGCCAAGATCAAAACTCTGGAAACACCATATATTTT. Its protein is CASSQDQNSGNTIYF.

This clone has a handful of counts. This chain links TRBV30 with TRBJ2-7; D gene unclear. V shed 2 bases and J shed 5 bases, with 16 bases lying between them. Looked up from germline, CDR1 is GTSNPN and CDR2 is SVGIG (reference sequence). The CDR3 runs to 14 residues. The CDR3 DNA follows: TGTGCCTGGAGTACCCGGCTCAGAGGCCACGAGCAGTACTTC. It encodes CAWSTRLRGHEQYF.

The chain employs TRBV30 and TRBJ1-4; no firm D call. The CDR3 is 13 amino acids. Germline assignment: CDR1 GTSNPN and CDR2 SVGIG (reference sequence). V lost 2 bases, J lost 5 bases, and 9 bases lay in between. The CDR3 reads CAWSLGGNEKLFF. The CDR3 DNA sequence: TGTGCCTGGAGTCTGGGAGGGAATGAAAAACTGTTTTTT.

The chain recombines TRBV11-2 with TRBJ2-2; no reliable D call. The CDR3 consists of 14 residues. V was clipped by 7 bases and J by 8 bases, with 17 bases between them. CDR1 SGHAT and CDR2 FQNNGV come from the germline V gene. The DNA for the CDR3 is TGTGCCAGCACCCCCCAGGTAGTGTGGGGGGAGCTGTTTTTT. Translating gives CASTPQVVWGELFF.

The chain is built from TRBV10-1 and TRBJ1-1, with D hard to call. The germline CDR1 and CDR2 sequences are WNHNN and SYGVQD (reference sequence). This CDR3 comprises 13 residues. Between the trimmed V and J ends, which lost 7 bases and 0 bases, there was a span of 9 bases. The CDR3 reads CASNRGLNTEAFF. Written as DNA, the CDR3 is TGCGCCAGCAACCGGGGATTGAACACTGAAGCTTTCTTT.

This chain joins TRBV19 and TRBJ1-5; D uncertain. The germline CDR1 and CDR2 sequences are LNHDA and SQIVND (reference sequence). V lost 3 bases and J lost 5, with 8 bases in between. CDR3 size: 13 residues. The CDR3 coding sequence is TGTGCCAGTAGTATTCTCCGAGATCAGCCCCAGCATTTT. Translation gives CASSILRDQPQHF.

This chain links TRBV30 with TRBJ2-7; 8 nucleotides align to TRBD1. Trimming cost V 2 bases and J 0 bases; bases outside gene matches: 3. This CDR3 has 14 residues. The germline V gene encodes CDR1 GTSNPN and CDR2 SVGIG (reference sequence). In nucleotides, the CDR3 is TGTGCCTGGAGTTACAGGGGGAGCTCCTACGAGCAGTACTTC. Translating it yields CAWSYRGSSYEQYF.

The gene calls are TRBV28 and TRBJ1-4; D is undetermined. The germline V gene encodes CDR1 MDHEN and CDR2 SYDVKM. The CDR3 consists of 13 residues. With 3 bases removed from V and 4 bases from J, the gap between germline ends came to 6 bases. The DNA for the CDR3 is TGTGCCAGCAGTTTCGTCGGTAATGAAAAACTGTTTTTT. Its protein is CASSFVGNEKLFF.

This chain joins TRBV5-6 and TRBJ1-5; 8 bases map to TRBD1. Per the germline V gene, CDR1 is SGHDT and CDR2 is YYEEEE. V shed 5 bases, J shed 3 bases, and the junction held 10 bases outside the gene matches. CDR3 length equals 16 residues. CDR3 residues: CASSSAGQGFNQPQHF. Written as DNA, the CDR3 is TGTGCCAGCAGTTCCGCCGGACAGGGCTTCAATCAGCCCCAGCATTTT.

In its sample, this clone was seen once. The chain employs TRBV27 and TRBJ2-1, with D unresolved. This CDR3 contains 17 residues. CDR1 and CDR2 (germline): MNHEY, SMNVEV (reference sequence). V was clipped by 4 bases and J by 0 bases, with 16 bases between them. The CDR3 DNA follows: TGTGCCAGCAGTTCTCTAGACTCCTTGAGCTCCTACAATGAGCAGTTCTTC. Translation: CASSSLDSLSSYNEQFF.

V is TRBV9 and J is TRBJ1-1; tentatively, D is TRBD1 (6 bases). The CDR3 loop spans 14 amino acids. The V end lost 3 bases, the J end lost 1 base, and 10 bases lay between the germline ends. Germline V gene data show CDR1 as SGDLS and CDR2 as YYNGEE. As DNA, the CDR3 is TGTGCCAGCAGCGAACAGGGACGGAACACTGAAGCTTTCTTT. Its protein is CASSEQGRNTEAFF.

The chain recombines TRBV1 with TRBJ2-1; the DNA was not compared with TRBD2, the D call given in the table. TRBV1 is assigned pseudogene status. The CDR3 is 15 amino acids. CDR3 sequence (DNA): TGCACCAGCAGCCAAGGAGCGGGGGGGCCTTATGAGCAGTTCTTC. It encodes CTSSQGAGGPYEQFF.

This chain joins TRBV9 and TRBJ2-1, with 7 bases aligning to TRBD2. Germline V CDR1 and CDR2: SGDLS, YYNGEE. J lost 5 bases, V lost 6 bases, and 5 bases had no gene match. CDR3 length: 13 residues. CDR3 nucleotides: TGTGCCAGCACTAAAGGACTAGACAATGAGCAGTTCTTC. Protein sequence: CASTKGLDNEQFF.